The present TCR beta chain was sequenced within a study of identical twins. Regarding the study as a whole: In beta out-of-frame sequences, the excess sharing between twins was weaker. In cord blood, abundant beta clonotypes had fewer insertions; memory showed no trend. Findings depended on cross-sectional statistics rather than tracking the same donors.

The CDR3 length is 16 residues. The V gene's germline CDR1 is SGHTA and CDR2 FQGNSA. V lost 0 bases and J lost 0; bases outside the gene matches: 1. TCRdb analysed the 5' RACE reads with MiXCR anew, one entry per CDR3 protein. Seen here are more than 350,000 distinct CDR3 sequences, 7% to 9.5% observed once, and the top ten hold under 9.5%. This clonotype was counted many times. Its antigen is as yet unknown. This clonotype was sampled from a woman aged 50 to 60 in good health. The sample comprised naive T cells sorted from blood. The rearrangement links TRBV7-2 to TRBJ2-1; 8 positions agree with TRBD2. CDR3 in amino acids: CASSLASGISYNEQFF. The CDR3, as DNA: TGTGCCAGCAGCTTAGCTAGCGGGATCTCCTACAATGAGCAGTTCTTC.